The T cell receptor (beta chain) under discussion was sequenced for a study of shared clonotypes between healthy human individuals. Study-level points and caveats: The sole specimen, blood, was sampled, and tissue repertoires likely differ. The study found about 5% of naive CD4 clonotypes shared across several donors. Larger richness was generally estimated for naive than memory subsets.

This table comes from immunoSEQ multiplex PCR, and its TCRdb copy is limited to in-frame clones, with some not included. The repertoire has about 960,000 clones, approximately 76% of them found once; the top ten carry over 1.3%. As regards this clone: Its antigen is unidentified.

The material sequenced was memory CD4+ T cells sorted from blood. Documented subset: CD45RA-negative fraction. The sequence came from a man younger than 35 in good health.

CDR3 protein: CASSQDLTSGSVGETQYF. The CDR3, as DNA: TGCGCCAGCAGCCAAGATTTGACTAGCGGGTCGGTAGGGGAGACCCAGTACTTC. The rearrangement joins TRBV4-1 to TRBJ2-5; TRBD2 aligns across 10 bases. The CDR3 is 18 amino acids. Germline assignment: CDR1 MGHRA and CDR2 YSYEKL. V shed 0 bases, J shed 5 bases, and the junction held 12 bases outside the gene matches.